This entry lists 8 T cell receptor beta chains sequenced from one sample in a study of blood T cell repertoires in COVID-19. The assay was immunoSEQ multiplex PCR, and TCRdb's table has in-frame clones only and misses some. This table holds some 190,000 clones, more than 80% found once. Sequencing input: peripheral blood. These receptors came from a woman older than 75 with COVID-19, enrolled during active disease.

The rearrangement joins TRBV7-9 to TRBJ2-7; 9 bases match TRBD2. This CDR3 region has 15 residues. CDR1 SEHNR and CDR2 FQNEAQ come from the germline V gene (reference sequence). With 1 base clipped from V and 1 base from J, the junction kept 2 bases outside the gene matches. DNA of the CDR3: TGTGCCAGCAGCTTAGTTAGCGGGGGATCCTACGAGCAGTACTTC. It specifies CASSLVSGGSYEQYF. Full variable domain (missing parts from reference TRBV7-9 and TRBJ2-7): DTGVSQNPRHKITKRGQNVTFRCDPISEHNRLYWYRQTLGQGPEFLTYFQNEAQLEKSRLLSDRFSAERPKGSFSTLEIQRTEQGDSAMYLCASSLVSGGSYEQYFGPGTRLTVT.

The J gene is TRBJ2-5, the V gene TRBV5-4; 11 positions match TRBD2. Germline values: CDR1 SGHNT, CDR2 YYREEE (reference sequence). The J segment lost 0 bases and the V segment lost 4 bases, leaving 5 bases of the junction unmatched. The CDR3 spans 16 residues. The CDR3 loop reads CASSPVAGGYQETQYF. The DNA of the CDR3 is TGTGCCAGCAGCCCGGTAGCGGGGGGGTACCAAGAGACCCAGTACTTC.

The chain has TRBV4-2 and TRBJ1-3; the D gene is possibly TRBD1 (6 bases). V was clipped by 0 bases and J by 4 bases, with 13 bases between them. This CDR3 has 16 residues. Germline V CDR1 and CDR2: LGHNA, YNFKEQ. CDR3: CASSQEGGNTGNTIYF. CDR3 in DNA: TGTGCCAGCAGCCAAGAAGGGGGTAACACGGGAAACACCATATATTTT.

This chain joins TRBV5-1 and TRBJ2-5; 8 nucleotides agree with TRBD1. The CDR3 length is 15 residues. Unmatched junction bases numbered 10, after V lost 4 bases and J lost 5 bases. Germline V gene data show CDR1 as SGHRS and CDR2 as YFSETQ. CDR3 sequence reads: CASSPPGQGLETQYF. The CDR3 region has the DNA TGCGCCAGCAGCCCCCCCGGACAGGGTCTTGAGACCCAGTACTTC. The full variable domain, in which reference TRBV5-1 and TRBJ2-5 provide the parts outside the CDR3, is KAGVTQTPRYLIKTRGQQVTLSCSPISGHRSVSWYQQTPGQGLQFLFEYFSETQRNKGNFPGRFSGRQFSNSRSEMNVSTLELGDSALYLCASSPPGQGLETQYFGPGTRLLVL.

In this sample, this clone turned up once. The rearrangement joins TRBV5-8 to TRBJ1-1; tentative D call: TRBD1 (5 bases). Germline V gives CDR1 SGHTS, CDR2 YDEGEE. This CDR3 is 16 amino acids long. V lost 4 bases to trimming and J lost 6 bases, with 22 bases between them. CDR3 sequence: CASSADALRQHAEAFF. In nucleotides, the CDR3 is TGTGCCAGCAGCGCGGACGCCCTTCGACAGCACGCTGAAGCTTTCTTT. Full variable domain (missing parts from reference TRBV5-8 and TRBJ1-1): EAGVTQSPTHLIKTRGQQATLRCSPISGHTSVYWYQQALGLGLQFLLWYDEGEERNRGNFPPRFSGRQFPNYSSELNVNALELEDSALYLCASSADALRQHAEAFFGQGTRLTVV.

This rearrangement joins TRBV6-5 to TRBJ2-5, with 11 bases fitting TRBD2. CDR1 and CDR2 from the germline V gene are MNHEY and SVGAGI. After removal of 7 bases from V and 2 bases from J, the junction contained 6 bases not matched to a gene. The CDR3 is 15 residues long. In DNA, the CDR3 is TGTGCCAGCAATGGACTAGCGGGCGCACAAGAGACCCAGTACTTC. Encoded protein: CASNGLAGAQETQYF.

This clone was recorded a few times. The V gene is TRBV5-4, the J gene TRBJ1-3; the match to TRBD1 covers 7 bases. V lost 2 bases to trimming and J lost 9 bases; unmatched junction nucleotides: 5. From germline, CDR1 is SGHNT and CDR2 YYREEE (reference sequence). The CDR3 runs 13 residues. The CDR3 spells CASSLGQEPTIYF. As DNA, the CDR3 is TGTGCCAGCAGCTTAGGACAGGAGCCCACCATATATTTT.

This clone came up once. The V and J genes are TRBV19 and TRBJ1-3; TRBD1 might be the D (6 bases). In germline, CDR1 is LNHDA, CDR2 SQIVND (reference sequence). V was cut by 8 bases and J by 2 bases, with 16 bases left in between. The CDR3 has 15 residues. CDR3 sequence reads: CASHLQGVTGNTIYF. The CDR3 bases are TGTGCCAGTCACCTACAGGGAGTGACTGGAAACACCATATATTTT. The full variable domain, with the rest looked up from reference TRBV19 and TRBJ1-3, is DGGITQSPKYLFRKEGQNVTLSCEQNLNHDAMYWYRQDPGQGLRLIYYSQIVNDFQKGDIAEGYSVSREKKESFPLTVTSAQKNPTAFYLCASHLQGVTGNTIYFGEGSWLTVV.